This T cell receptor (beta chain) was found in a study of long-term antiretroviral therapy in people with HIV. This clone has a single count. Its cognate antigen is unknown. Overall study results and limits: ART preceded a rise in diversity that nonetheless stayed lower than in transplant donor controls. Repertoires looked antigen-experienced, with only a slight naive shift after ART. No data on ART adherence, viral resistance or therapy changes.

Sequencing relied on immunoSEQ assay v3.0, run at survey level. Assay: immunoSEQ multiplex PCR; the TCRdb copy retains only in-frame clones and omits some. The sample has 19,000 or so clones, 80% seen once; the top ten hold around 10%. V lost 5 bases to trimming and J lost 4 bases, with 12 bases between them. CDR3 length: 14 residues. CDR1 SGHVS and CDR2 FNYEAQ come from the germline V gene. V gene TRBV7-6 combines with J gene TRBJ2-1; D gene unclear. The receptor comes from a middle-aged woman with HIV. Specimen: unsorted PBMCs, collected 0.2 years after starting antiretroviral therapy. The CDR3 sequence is CASSPSRVYNEQFF. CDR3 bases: TGTGCCAGCAGCCCCTCCCGGGTTTACAATGAGCAGTTCTTC.